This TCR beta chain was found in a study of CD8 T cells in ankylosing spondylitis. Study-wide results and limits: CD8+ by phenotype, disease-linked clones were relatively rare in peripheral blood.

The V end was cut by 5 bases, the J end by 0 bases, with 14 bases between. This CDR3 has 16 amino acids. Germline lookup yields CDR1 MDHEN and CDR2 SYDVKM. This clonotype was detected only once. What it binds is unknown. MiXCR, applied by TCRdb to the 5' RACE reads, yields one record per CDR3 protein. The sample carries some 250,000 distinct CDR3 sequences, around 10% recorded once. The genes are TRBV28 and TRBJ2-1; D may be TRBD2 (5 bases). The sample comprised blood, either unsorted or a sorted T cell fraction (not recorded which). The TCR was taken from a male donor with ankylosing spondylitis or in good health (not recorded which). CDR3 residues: CASSPSWLSSYNEQFF. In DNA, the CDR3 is TGTGCCAGCAGTCCTAGCTGGCTGAGCTCCTACAATGAGCAGTTCTTC.